This T cell receptor (beta chain) is from a study of human T cells and chemical hapten exposure. Turning to the study itself: Investigators sensitized roughly 2 cm by roughly 2 cm of upper inner arm skin with 2% DPC. Each patient's scalp received weekly diphenylcyclopropenone throughout the approximately 24-week study.

The V end lost 5 bases, the J end lost 4 bases, and 23 bases lay between the germline ends. The CDR3 runs to 16 residues. The germline CDR1 and CDR2 sequences are DFQATT and SNEGSKA (reference sequence). TCRdb processed the RACE reads anew with MiXCR; each CDR3 protein has one entry. The sample consists of tens of thousands of distinct CDR3 sequences, 10% to 13% of them appearing once. Time point in this sample: patch test 3, about 24 weeks after DPC sensitization. The treatment: therapeutic diphenylcyclopropenone sensitization with weekly scalp DPC. This clonotype was counted only a few times. The antigen remains unidentified. Study-level results: Compared to controls, expanded TCRs made significantly more large clusters of similar CDR3s.

The clonotype comes from a woman aged 50 to 60 with alopecia areata. Some clones in this sample may be carry-over from other donors' samples. The V gene is TRBV20-1, the J gene TRBJ1-2, with D possibly matching TRBD1 (5 bases). The sequenced sample was whole blood, obtained in connection with sensitization to the hapten diphenylcyclopropenone (DPC). CDR3 protein: CSAGRTSGGMTYGYTF. The CDR3 nucleotides are TGCAGTGCTGGACGGACCAGTGGGGGGATGACCTATGGCTACACCTTC.